This TCR beta chain was documented in a study of post-analysis software for immune sequencing data. The study, taken as a whole, reports: About 5 TRBV segments were significantly more frequent in patients than in controls. TRBV5-6, TRBV5-1 and TRBV20-1 were among these segments.

Unique-molecular-identifier-tagged TCR beta cDNA libraries were used. In TCRdb, the PCR reads were re-called with MiXCR into one record per CDR3 protein. The table lists roughly 540,000 distinct CDR3 sequences, under 40% of them singletons. V was trimmed by 6 bases and J by 0 bases, leaving 12 bases between them. This CDR3 contains 14 residues. In germline, CDR1 is SQVTM, CDR2 ANQGSEA. This clonotype was seen a few times. Its target is unknown. The material sequenced was blood. This rearrangement joins TRBV29-1 to TRBJ2-1, with no clear D. The sequence derives from a girl between 2 and 17 years old with multiple sclerosis. The CDR3 sequence is CSVLRMSSYNEQFF. In nucleotides, the CDR3 is TGCAGCGTCTTAAGGATGTCCTCCTACAATGAGCAGTTCTTC.